One sample yielded the 9 T cell receptor beta chains listed below, sequenced in a study of shared clonotypes between healthy human individuals. The data were produced by immunoSEQ multiplex PCR, yet TCRdb's version contains in-frame clones alone and is incomplete. The sample lists roughly 2 million clones; approximately 94% were seen once. Sequenced: naive CD4+ T cells sorted from blood. Subset in this sample: CD45RA+ positively selected. Receptor source: a man aged 18 to 35 in good health.

This chain joins TRBV10-1 and TRBJ2-3; D unclear. Germline CDR1 and CDR2: WNHNN and SYGVQD (reference sequence). The CDR3 totals 14 residues. With 0 bases removed from V and 5 bases from J, the gap between germline ends came to 9 bases. CDR3 sequence (DNA): TGCGCCAGCAGTGAGTCCCCTTCACGAGATACGCAGTATTTT. Protein product: CASSESPSRDTQYF.

The chain employs TRBV7-2 and TRBJ1-5; the D gene is possibly TRBD1 (6 bases). The CDR3 runs to 15 residues. Germline CDR1 is SGHTA and CDR2 is FQGNSA. V was pared by 3 bases and J by 5 bases, with 14 bases between. CDR3 DNA: TGTGCCAGCAGCTTGGGACCGGGACAATATCAGCCCCAGCATTTT. This gives the protein CASSLGPGQYQPQHF.

The chain recombines TRBV28 with TRBJ2-3; 10 nucleotides match TRBD1. In germline, CDR1 is MDHEN, CDR2 SYDVKM. The CDR3 length is 15 residues. The V gene end was trimmed by 3 bases and the J gene end by 7 bases; junction bases not matched to a gene: 7. As DNA, the CDR3 is TGTGCCAGCAGTTTGCCGGGACAGGGGTTAAATACGCAGTATTTT. It is translated as CASSLPGQGLNTQYF.

The rearrangement uses TRBV6-5 and TRBJ1-2, with TRBD1 as a possible D gene (5 bases). V dropped 6 bases and J dropped 1 base, with 12 bases sitting between them. Germline loops: CDR1 MNHEY, CDR2 SVGAGI. The CDR3 length is 14 residues. CDR3 sequence: CASSPSGGNYGYTF. In DNA, the CDR3 is TGTGCCAGCAGCCCCTCTGGGGGTAACTATGGCTACACCTTC.

About this clone itself: Other DNA sequences in this specimen translate into the identical CDR3. The chain has TRBV28 and TRBJ2-7; D gene ambiguous. The germline CDR1 and CDR2 sequences are MDHEN and SYDVKM. The germline V and J ends were trimmed by 2 bases and 1 base, with 9 bases remaining between them. This CDR3 has 14 amino acids. CDR3 in amino acids: CASSLTGQSYEQYF. In DNA form, the CDR3 reads TGTGCCAGCAGTTTAACTGGCCAGTCCTACGAGCAGTACTTC. Looking up the rest from reference TRBV28 and TRBJ2-7 gives the full variable domain: DVKVTQSSRYLVKRTGEKVFLECVQDMDHENMFWYRQDPGLGLRLIYFSYDVKMKEKGDIPEGYSVSREKKERFSLILESASTNQTSMYLCASSLTGQSYEQYFGPGTRLTVT.

This rearrangement joins TRBV6-4 to TRBJ2-7, with 8 bases identical to TRBD1. The CDR3 runs 14 residues. Germline CDR1 reads MRHNA; CDR2 reads SNTAGT. V lost 6 bases to trimming and J lost 3 bases; unmatched junction nucleotides: 7. The CDR3: CASRTTGVLYEQYF. In DNA, the CDR3 is TGTGCCAGCAGGACGACAGGGGTCCTCTACGAGCAGTACTTC.

As concerns this clone: A much larger clonotype is one base distant, so this may be a read error. Other DNA sequences within the sample encode an identical CDR3. The genes are TRBV7-8 and TRBJ2-3; D gene ambiguous. Germline V gene sequence: CDR1 SGHVS, CDR2 FQNEAQ. V lost 1 base, J lost 3 bases, and 2 bases lay in between. The CDR3 is 12 residues long. The DNA of the CDR3 is TGTGCCAGCAGCTTAGGGACAGATACGCAGTATTTT. Encoded protein: CASSLGTDTQYF. The variable domain in full, completed from reference TRBV7-8 and TRBJ2-3, reads GAGVSQSPRYKVAKRGQDVALRCDPISGHVSLFWYQQALGQGPEFLTYFQNEAQLDKSGLPSDRFFAERPEGSVSTLKIQRTQQEDSAVYLCASSLGTDTQYFGPGTRLTVL.

The rearrangement links TRBV15 to TRBJ2-3; no firm D call. V was clipped by 6 bases and J by 4 bases, with 11 bases between them. The CDR3 runs 13 residues. Germline CDR1 and CDR2: LNHNV and YYDKDF (reference sequence). The CDR3 sequence: CATRRLPADTQYF. The CDR3 DNA sequence: TGTGCCACCAGAAGGCTCCCCGCAGATACGCAGTATTTT.

This clone was seen only a few times. At the DNA level, this CDR3 is encoded by other sequences in the same sample as well. CDR3 sequence reads: CASSPGGYGYTF. As DNA, the CDR3 is TGTGCCAGCAGCCCAGGGGGCTATGGCTACACCTTC. This chain links TRBV7-2 with TRBJ1-2, with 7 positions matching TRBD1. Germline V gives CDR1 SGHTA, CDR2 FQGNSA. The trim removed 5 bases at V and 4 bases at J, leaving 1 base unmatched. CDR3 length equals 12 residues.